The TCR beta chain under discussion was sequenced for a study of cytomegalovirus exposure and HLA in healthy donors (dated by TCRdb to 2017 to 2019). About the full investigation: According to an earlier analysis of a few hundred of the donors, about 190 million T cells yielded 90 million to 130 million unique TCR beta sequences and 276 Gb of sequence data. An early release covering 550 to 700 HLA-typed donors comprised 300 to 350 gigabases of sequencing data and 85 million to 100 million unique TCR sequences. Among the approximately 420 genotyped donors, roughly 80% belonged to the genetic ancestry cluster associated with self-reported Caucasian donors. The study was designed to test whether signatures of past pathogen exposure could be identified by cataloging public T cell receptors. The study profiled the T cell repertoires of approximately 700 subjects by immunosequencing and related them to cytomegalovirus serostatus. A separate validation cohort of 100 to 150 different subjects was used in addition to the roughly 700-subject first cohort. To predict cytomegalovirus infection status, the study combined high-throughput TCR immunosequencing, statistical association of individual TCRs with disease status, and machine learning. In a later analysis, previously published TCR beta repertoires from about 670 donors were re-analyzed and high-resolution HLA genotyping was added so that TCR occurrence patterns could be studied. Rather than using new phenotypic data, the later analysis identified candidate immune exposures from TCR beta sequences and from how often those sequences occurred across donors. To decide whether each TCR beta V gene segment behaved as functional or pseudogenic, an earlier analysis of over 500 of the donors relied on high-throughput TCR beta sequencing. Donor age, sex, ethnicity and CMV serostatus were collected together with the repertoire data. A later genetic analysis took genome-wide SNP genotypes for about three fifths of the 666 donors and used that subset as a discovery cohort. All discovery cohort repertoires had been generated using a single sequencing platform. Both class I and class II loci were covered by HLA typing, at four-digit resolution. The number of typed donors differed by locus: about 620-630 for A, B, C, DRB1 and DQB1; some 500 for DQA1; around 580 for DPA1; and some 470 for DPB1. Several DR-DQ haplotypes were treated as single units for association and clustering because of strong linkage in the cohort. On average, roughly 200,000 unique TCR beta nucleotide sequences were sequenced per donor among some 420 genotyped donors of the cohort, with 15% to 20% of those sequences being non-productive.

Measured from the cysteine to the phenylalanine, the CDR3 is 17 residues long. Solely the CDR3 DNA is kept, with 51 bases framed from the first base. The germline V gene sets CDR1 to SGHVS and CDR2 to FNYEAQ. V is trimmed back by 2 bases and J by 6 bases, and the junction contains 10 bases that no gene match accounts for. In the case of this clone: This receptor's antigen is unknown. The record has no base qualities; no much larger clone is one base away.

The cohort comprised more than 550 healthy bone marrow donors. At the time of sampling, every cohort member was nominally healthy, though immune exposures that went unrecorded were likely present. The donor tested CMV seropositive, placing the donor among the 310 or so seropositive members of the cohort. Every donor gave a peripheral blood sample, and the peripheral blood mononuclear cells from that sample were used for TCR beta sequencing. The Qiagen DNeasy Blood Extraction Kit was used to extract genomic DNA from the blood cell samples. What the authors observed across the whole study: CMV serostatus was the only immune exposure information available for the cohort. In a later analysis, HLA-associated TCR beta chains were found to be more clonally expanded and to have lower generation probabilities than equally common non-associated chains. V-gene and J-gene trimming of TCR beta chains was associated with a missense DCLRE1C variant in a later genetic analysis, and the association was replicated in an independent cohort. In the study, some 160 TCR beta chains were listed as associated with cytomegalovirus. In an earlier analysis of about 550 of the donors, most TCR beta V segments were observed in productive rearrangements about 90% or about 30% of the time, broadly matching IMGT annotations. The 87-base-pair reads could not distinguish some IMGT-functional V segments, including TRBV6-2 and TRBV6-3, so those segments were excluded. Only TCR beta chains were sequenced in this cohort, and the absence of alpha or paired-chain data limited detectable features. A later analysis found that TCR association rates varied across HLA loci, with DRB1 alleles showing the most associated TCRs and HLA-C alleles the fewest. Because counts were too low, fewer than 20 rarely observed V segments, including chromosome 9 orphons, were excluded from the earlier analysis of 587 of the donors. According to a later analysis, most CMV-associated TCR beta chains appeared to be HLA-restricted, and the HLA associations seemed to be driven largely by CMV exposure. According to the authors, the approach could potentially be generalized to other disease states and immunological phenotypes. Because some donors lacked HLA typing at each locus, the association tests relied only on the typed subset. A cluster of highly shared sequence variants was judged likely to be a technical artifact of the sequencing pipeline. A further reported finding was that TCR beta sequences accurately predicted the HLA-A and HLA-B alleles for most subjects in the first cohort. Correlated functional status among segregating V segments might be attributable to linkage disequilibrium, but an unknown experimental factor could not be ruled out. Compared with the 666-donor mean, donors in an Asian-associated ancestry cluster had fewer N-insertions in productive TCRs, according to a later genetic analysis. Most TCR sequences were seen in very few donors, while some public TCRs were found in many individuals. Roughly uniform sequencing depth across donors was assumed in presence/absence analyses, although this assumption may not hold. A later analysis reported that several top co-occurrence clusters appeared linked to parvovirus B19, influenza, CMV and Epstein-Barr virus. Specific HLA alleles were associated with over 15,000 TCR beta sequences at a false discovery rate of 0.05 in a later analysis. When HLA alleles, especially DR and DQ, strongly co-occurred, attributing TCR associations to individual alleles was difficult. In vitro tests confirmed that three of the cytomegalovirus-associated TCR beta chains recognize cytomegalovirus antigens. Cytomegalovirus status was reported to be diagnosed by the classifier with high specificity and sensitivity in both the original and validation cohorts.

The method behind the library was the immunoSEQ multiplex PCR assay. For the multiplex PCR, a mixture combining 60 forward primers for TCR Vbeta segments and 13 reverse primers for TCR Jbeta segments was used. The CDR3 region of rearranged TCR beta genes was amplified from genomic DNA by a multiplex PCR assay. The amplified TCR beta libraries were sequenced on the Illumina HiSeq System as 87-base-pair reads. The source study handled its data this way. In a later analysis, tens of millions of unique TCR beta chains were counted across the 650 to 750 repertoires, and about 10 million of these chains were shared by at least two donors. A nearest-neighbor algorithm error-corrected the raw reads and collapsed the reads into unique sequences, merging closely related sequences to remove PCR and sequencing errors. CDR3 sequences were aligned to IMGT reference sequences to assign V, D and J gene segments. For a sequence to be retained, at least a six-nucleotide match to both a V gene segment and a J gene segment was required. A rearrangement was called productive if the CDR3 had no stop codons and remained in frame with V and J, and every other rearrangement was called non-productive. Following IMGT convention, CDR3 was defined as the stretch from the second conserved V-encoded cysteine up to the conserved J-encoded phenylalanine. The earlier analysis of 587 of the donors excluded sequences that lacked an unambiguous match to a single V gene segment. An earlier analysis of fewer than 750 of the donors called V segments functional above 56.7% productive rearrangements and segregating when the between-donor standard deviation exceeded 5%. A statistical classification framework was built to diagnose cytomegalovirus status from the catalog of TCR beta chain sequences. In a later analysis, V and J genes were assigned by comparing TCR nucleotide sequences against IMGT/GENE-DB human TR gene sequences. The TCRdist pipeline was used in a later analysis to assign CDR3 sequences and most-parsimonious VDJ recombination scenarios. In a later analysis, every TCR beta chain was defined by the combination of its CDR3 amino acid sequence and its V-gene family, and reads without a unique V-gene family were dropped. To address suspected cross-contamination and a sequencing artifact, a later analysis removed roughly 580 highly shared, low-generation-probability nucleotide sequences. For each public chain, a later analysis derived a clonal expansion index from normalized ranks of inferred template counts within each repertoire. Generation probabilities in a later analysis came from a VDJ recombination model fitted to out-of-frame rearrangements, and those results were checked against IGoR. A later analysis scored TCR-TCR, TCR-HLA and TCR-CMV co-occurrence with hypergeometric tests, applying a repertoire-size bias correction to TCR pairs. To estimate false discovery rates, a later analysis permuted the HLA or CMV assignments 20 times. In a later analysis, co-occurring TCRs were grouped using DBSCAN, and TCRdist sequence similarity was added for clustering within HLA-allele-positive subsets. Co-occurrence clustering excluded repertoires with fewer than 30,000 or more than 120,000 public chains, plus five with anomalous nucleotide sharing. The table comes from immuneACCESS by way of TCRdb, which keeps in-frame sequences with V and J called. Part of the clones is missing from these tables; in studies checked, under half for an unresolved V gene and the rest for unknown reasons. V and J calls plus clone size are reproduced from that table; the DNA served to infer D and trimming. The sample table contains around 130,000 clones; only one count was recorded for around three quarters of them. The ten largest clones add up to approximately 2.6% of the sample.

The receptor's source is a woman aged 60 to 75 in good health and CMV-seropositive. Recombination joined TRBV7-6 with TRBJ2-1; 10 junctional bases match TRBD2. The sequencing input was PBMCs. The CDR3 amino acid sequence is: CASSLRPAGGPFNEQFF. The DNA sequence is TGTGCCAGCAGCTTAAGGCCAGCGGGGGGGCCATTCAATGAGCAGTTCTTC. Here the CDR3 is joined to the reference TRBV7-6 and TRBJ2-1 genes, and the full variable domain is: GAGVSQSPRYKVTKRGQDVALRCDPISGHVSLYWYRQALGQGPEFLTYFNYEAQQDKSGLPNDRFSAERPEGSISTLTIQRTEQRDSAMYRCASSLRPAGGPFNEQFFGPGTRLTVL.